A single sample gave rise to the 18 T cell receptor beta chains below, sequenced in a study of beta chain features in type 1 diabetes. Every bit of the isolated RNA underwent reverse transcription, so sequencing read expressed TCRB transcripts. Generated by immunoSEQ multiplex PCR, the TCRdb table keeps only in-frame clones and is missing some. This sample has 620,000 or so clones, with around 15% found just once. Source material: naive CD4+ T cells from blood. The receptors originated from a young man in good health.

This clone has just a few counts. The chain employs TRBV2 and TRBJ1-1; D perhaps matches TRBD1 (5 bases). Germline lookup yields CDR1 SNHLY and CDR2 FYNNEI. Trimming stripped 4 bases from V and 8 bases from J, with 14 bases between. This CDR3 region has 13 residues. CDR3 sequence: CASSGGRHVEAFF. CDR3 DNA: TGTGCCAGCAGTGGGGGACGACACGTAGAAGCTTTCTTT.

CDR3 DNA sequence: TGTGCCAGCAGTACTATAGGACAGGGGACTGGGGCCAACGTCCTGACTTTC. Its translation: CASSTIGQGTGANVLTF. V is TRBV28 and J is TRBJ2-6; 9 positions agree with TRBD1. CDR1 and CDR2 from the germline V gene are MDHEN and SYDVKM. V shed 5 bases and J 2 bases; nucleotides not matched to a gene: 7. This CDR3 has 17 amino acids. The variable domain in full, completed from reference TRBV28 and TRBJ2-6, reads DVKVTQSSRYLVKRTGEKVFLECVQDMDHENMFWYRQDPGLGLRLIYFSYDVKMKEKGDIPEGYSVSREKKERFSLILESASTNQTSMYLCASSTIGQGTGANVLTFGAGSRLTVL.

The J gene is TRBJ1-2, the V gene TRBV9; D remains unclear. This CDR3 has 13 residues. V was trimmed by 4 bases and J by 8 bases, leaving 15 bases between them. Germline lookup yields CDR1 SGDLS and CDR2 YYNGEE. The DNA of the CDR3 is TGTGCCAGCAGCCCCCGGGGAGGGAACGGCTACACCTTC. Its translation is CASSPRGGNGYTF.

This clone was recorded a few times. J is TRBJ2-5 and V is TRBV7-9; the D is unclear. Per the germline V gene, CDR1 is SEHNR and CDR2 is FQNEAQ (reference sequence). The ends were cut back, 0 bases at V and 2 bases at J, with 7 bases in the middle. The CDR3 has 14 residues. The CDR3 DNA reads as TGTGCCAGCAGCTTAGCGCACAGTCAAGAGACCCAGTACTTC. Its protein is CASSLAHSQETQYF.

This clone has just a few counts. The V and J genes are TRBV7-2 and TRBJ2-3; the D gene is possibly TRBD2 (5 bases). CDR1 SGHTA and CDR2 FQGNSA come from the germline V gene. This CDR3 has 14 residues. The ends were cut back, 5 bases at V and 5 bases at J, with 14 bases in the middle. CDR3 amino acids: CASSQSLARDTQYF. In DNA, the CDR3 is TGTGCCAGCAGCCAGTCTTTAGCGAGAGATACGCAGTATTTT.

This clone came up a few times. This chain uses TRBV9 with TRBJ1-2, with D uncertain. The CDR3 spans 14 residues. Trimming stripped 6 bases from V and 3 bases from J, with 15 bases between. Germline CDR1 SGDLS, CDR2 YYNGEE. The CDR3 sequence is CASTATHGDYGYTF. In DNA, the CDR3 is TGTGCCAGCACCGCAACTCACGGGGACTATGGCTACACCTTC.

Only a few counts were recorded for this clone. The chain joins TRBV19 to TRBJ1-2, with 8 bases matching TRBD1. The CDR3 contains 15 residues. V lost 5 bases, J lost 4 bases, and 9 bases stayed unmatched. From germline, CDR1 is LNHDA and CDR2 SQIVND (reference sequence). The CDR3 sequence is CASSPTGQGAYGYTF. The DNA of the CDR3 is TGTGCCAGTAGTCCCACCGGACAGGGTGCCTATGGCTACACCTTC.

This clone was seen a handful of times. This chain uses TRBV9 with TRBJ2-1; the D is unclear. Germline assignment: CDR1 SGDLS and CDR2 YYNGEE. The CDR3 is 15 amino acids. V was shortened by 3 bases and J by 7 bases, with 17 bases between the two germline ends. The CDR3 loop is CASSARNSGRNEQFF. Here the CDR3 DNA reads TGTGCCAGCAGCGCTAGGAACTCCGGTAGGAATGAGCAGTTCTTC. Full variable domain (rest looked up from reference TRBV9 and TRBJ2-1): DSGVTQTPKHLITATGQRVTLRCSPRSGDLSVYWYQQSLDQGLQFLIQYYNGEERAKGNILERFSAQQFPDLHSELNLSSLELGDSALYFCASSARNSGRNEQFFGPGTRLTVL.

This rearrangement joins TRBV27 to TRBJ1-3; D is unresolved. The germline gives CDR1 MNHEY, CDR2 SMNVEV (reference sequence). The CDR3 is made up of 15 amino acids. V lost 2 bases and J lost 3, with 11 bases in between. CDR3 sequence reads: CASSLGAVNGNTIYF. The CDR3 DNA reads TGTGCCAGCAGTTTAGGAGCAGTCAATGGAAACACCATATATTTT.

This rearrangement joins TRBV29-1 to TRBJ1-1; no clear D. The CDR3 runs 13 residues. V was shortened by 7 bases and J by 3 bases, with 15 bases between the two germline ends. The germline V gene encodes CDR1 SQVTM and CDR2 ANQGSEA. The CDR3 region is CSGGIRSDTEAFF. The CDR3 DNA reads as TGCAGCGGAGGGATAAGGTCGGACACTGAAGCTTTCTTT.

This clone was seen a few times. The V gene is TRBV28, the J gene TRBJ2-6, with TRBD1 as a possible D gene (6 bases). The V gene's germline CDR1 is MDHEN and CDR2 SYDVKM. Trimming pared 7 bases from V and 2 bases from J, leaving 15 bases between. This CDR3 is built from 16 residues. CDR3 nucleotides: TGTGCCAGCATACAGGGACCCCCTCCTGGGGCCAACGTCCTGACTTTC. Translated, it gives CASIQGPPPGANVLTF.

This chain uses TRBV9 with TRBJ2-7; D ambiguous. The CDR3 extends over 14 amino acids. V was cut by 4 bases and J by 2 bases, with 13 bases left in between. CDR1 is SGDLS, CDR2 YYNGEE, per germline. CDR3 protein: CASSLDVLPYEQYF. The DNA of the CDR3 is TGTGCCAGCAGCCTCGACGTGTTGCCCTACGAGCAGTACTTC.

The chain couples TRBV6-6 to TRBJ1-6; D remains ambiguous. Germline V CDR1 and CDR2: MNHNY, SVGAGI (reference sequence). V lost 6 bases, J lost 8 bases, and 17 bases lay in between. CDR3 length equals 15 residues. The CDR3 loop reads CASSSSVNFYSPLHF. The CDR3 region has the DNA TGTGCCAGCAGCTCATCGGTCAACTTTTATTCACCCCTCCACTTT.

This chain uses TRBV19 with TRBJ2-2, with D hard to call. V was clipped by 3 bases and J by 5 bases, with 7 bases between them. The CDR3 is 13 residues long. CDR1 and CDR2 from the germline V gene are LNHDA and SQIVND (reference sequence). The CDR3, as DNA: TGTGCCAGTAGTATCCGGCGGACCGGGGAGCTGTTTTTT. The encoded protein is CASSIRRTGELFF.

This clone has a handful of counts. The chain carries TRBV11-2 and TRBJ2-2, with D tentatively TRBD1 (7 bases). CDR3 length: 16 residues. V was pared by 5 bases and J by 1 base, with 14 bases between. Germline lookup yields CDR1 SGHAT and CDR2 FQNNGV. Here the CDR3 reads CASSQYRGLNTGELFF. CDR3 nucleotide sequence: TGTGCCAGCAGCCAATACAGGGGACTGAACACCGGGGAGCTGTTTTTT.

The chain is built from TRBV4-1 and TRBJ2-7; D is perhaps TRBD1 or TRBD2 (5 bases each). This CDR3 has 16 amino acids. Germline V gene sequence: CDR1 MGHRA, CDR2 YSYEKL. V dropped 1 base and J dropped 3 bases, with 16 bases sitting between them. CDR3 loop: CASSQGDQAVVYEQYF. CDR3 nucleotides: TGCGCCAGCAGCCAAGGGGACCAAGCGGTGGTCTACGAGCAGTACTTC.

This clone was counted between two and nine times. V and J are TRBV27 and TRBJ1-6; no reliable D call. The CDR3 spans 14 residues. V was shortened by 2 bases and J by 7 bases, with 9 bases between the two germline ends. CDR1 MNHEY and CDR2 SMNVEV come from the germline V gene (reference sequence). CDR3: CASSLRAENSPLHF. DNA for the CDR3: TGTGCCAGCAGTTTAAGGGCAGAAAATTCACCCCTCCACTTT.

The chain combines TRBV27 with TRBJ2-7, with 12 bases fitting TRBD1. CDR1 and CDR2 (germline): MNHEY, SMNVEV (reference sequence). This CDR3 is 16 amino acids long. V shed 4 bases, J shed 10 bases, and the junction held 14 bases outside the gene matches. The DNA for the CDR3 is TGTGCCAGCAGTTCCCCCGCCGCGGGACAGGGGGCAGGACAGTACTTC. Its translation: CASSSPAAGQGAGQYF.